This T cell receptor beta chain came from a study of T cells after posttransplantation cyclophosphamide. Broader study findings: TRB clonality was highly associated with recipient CMV seropositivity and reactivation. Donor CD8+ memory clones often dominated recipient blood repertoires at later times.

In germline, CDR1 is SGHTA, CDR2 FQGTGA. Between the trimmed V and J ends, which lost 1 base and 4 bases, there was a span of 10 bases. This CDR3 comprises 14 residues. This clone has ten or more counts. Antigen specificity is unknown. Sequencing was performed with immunoSEQ multiplex PCR; in TCRdb, only in-frame clones are kept and a portion is missing. This repertoire holds around 35,000 clones, and none appear only once. The source material was PBMCs. This receptor was obtained from a woman aged 50 to 60 in good health and a related stem cell transplant donor. V and J are TRBV7-3 and TRBJ1-1, with TRBD1 as a possible D gene (5 bases). CDR3 residues: CASSLNRGSTEAFF. The CDR3, as DNA: TGTGCCAGCAGCTTAAACCGGGGGAGCACTGAAGCTTTCTTT.